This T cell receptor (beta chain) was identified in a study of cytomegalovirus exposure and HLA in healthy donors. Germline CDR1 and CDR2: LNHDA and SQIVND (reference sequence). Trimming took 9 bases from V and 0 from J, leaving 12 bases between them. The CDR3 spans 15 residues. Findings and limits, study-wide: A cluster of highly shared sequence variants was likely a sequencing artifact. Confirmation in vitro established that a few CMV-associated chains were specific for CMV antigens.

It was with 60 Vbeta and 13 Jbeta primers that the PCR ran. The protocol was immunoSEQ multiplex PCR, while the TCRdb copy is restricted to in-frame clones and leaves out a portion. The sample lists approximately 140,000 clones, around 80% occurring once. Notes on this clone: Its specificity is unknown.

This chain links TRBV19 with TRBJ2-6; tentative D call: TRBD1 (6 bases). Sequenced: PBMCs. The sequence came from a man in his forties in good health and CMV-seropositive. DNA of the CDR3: TGTGCCAGCGGACAGTACTCCTCTGGGGCCAACGTCCTGACTTTC. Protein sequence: CASGQYSSGANVLTF. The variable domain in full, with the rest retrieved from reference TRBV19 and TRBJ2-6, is DGGITQSPKYLFRKEGQNVTLSCEQNLNHDAMYWYRQDPGQGLRLIYYSQIVNDFQKGDIAEGYSVSREKKESFPLTVTSAQKNPTAFYLCASGQYSSGANVLTFGAGSRLTVL.